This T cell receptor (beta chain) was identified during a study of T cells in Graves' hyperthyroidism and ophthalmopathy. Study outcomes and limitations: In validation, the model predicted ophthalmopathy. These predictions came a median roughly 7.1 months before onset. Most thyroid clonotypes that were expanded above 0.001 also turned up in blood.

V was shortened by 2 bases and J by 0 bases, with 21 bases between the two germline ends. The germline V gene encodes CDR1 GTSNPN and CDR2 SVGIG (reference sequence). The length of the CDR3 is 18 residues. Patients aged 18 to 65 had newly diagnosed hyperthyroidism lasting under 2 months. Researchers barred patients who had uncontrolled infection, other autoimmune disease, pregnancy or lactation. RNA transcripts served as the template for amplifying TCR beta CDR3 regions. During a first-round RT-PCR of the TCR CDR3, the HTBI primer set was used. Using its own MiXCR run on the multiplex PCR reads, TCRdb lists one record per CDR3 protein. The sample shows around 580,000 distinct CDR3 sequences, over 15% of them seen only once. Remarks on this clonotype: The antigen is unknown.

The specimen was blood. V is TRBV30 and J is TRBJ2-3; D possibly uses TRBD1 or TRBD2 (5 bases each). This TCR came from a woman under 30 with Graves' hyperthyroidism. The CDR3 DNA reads TGTGCCTGGAGTAAGCCCCCCCGGGACCCCGCTAGCACAGATACGCAGTATTTT. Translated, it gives CAWSKPPRDPASTDTQYF.